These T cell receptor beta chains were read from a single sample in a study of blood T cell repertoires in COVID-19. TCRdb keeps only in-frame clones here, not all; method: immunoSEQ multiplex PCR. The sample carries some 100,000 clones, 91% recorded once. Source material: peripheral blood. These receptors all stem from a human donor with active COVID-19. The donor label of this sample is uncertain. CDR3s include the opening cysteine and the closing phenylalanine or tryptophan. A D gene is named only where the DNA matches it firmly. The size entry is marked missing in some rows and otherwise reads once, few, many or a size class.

CDR3 protein: CARSLDRGTYNEQFF; CDR3 DNA: TGTGCCAGAAGCTTGGACAGGGGCACCTACAATGAGCAGTTCTTC; J gene: TRBJ2-1; D gene: TRBD1; V gene: TRBV5-3; clone size: .
CDR3 protein: CASSRLDRGLGSNQPQHF; CDR3 DNA: TGTGCCAGCTCCCGCCTAGACAGGGGGCTGGGGAGCAATCAGCCCCAGCATTTT; J gene: TRBJ1-5; D gene: TRBD1; V gene: TRBV18; clone size: once
CDR3 protein: CASSYMQGQETQYF; CDR3 DNA: TGTGCCAGCAGTTACATGCAGGGCCAAGAGACCCAGTACTTC; J gene: TRBJ2-5; D gene: .; V gene: TRBV6-6; clone size: .
CDR3 protein: CASSQAGADSYEQYF; CDR3 DNA: TGCGCCAGCAGCCAAGCGGGTGCCGACTCCTACGAGCAGTACTTC; J gene: TRBJ2-7; D gene: .; V gene: TRBV5-1; clone size: .
CDR3 protein: CSVGALAGGPTDTQYF; CDR3 DNA: TGCAGCGTCGGGGCCTTAGCGGGGGGGCCGACAGATACGCAGTATTTT; J gene: TRBJ2-3; D gene: TRBD2; V gene: TRBV29-1; clone size: .
CDR3 protein: CASANRSGVTGELFF; CDR3 DNA: TGTGCCAGCGCTAATCGGAGCGGGGTTACCGGGGAGCTGTTTTTT; J gene: TRBJ2-2; D gene: TRBD2; V gene: TRBV4-2; clone size: .
CDR3 protein: CASSPGQEGSYGYTF; CDR3 DNA: TGTGCCAGCAGCCCCGGACAGGAAGGAAGCTATGGCTACACCTTC; J gene: TRBJ1-2; D gene: TRBD1; V gene: TRBV6-5; clone size: once
CDR3 protein: CASSLGDNYEQYF; CDR3 DNA: TGTGCCAGCAGCTTAGGGGACAACTACGAGCAGTACTTC; J gene: TRBJ2-7; D gene: .; V gene: TRBV7-3; clone size: once
CDR3 protein: CATSGRLRSYVSNQPQHF; CDR3 DNA: TGTGCCACCAGTGGTCGGTTACGCTCTTATGTTAGCAATCAGCCCCAGCATTTT; J gene: TRBJ1-5; D gene: .; V gene: TRBV24-1; clone size: .
CDR3 protein: CSARQTSAQFF; CDR3 DNA: TGCAGTGCTAGACAAACTAGCGCGCAGTTCTTC; J gene: TRBJ2-1; D gene: TRBD2; V gene: TRBV20-1; clone size: .
CDR3 protein: CASTSGGITEAFF; CDR3 DNA: TGTGCCAGCACCTCGGGGGGGATTACTGAAGCTTTCTTT; J gene: TRBJ1-1; D gene: .; V gene: TRBV12-3/TRBV12-4; clone size: .
CDR3 protein: CASSSFRDRGNYGYTF; CDR3 DNA: TGTGCCAGCAGCTCGTTCCGGGACAGGGGGAACTATGGCTACACCTTC; J gene: TRBJ1-2; D gene: TRBD1; V gene: TRBV5-4; clone size: .
CDR3 protein: CASSEIKDRGHNEQFF; CDR3 DNA: TGTGCCAGCAGTGAGATAAAAGACAGGGGGCACAATGAGCAGTTCTTC; J gene: TRBJ2-1; D gene: TRBD1; V gene: TRBV2; clone size: .
CDR3 protein: CASSLSRGEQYF; CDR3 DNA: TGTGCCAGCAGCCTCTCCAGGGGCGAGCAGTACTTC; J gene: TRBJ2-7; D gene: .; V gene: TRBV3-1/TRBV3-2; clone size: once
CDR3 protein: CASSYESDTEAFF; CDR3 DNA: TGTGCCAGCAGTTACGAGTCGGACACTGAAGCTTTCTTT; J gene: TRBJ1-1; D gene: .; V gene: TRBV6-2/TRBV6-3; clone size: .
CDR3 protein: CASSLDRPEAFF; CDR3 DNA: TGTGCCAGCAGCTTAGACCGTCCTGAAGCTTTCTTT; J gene: TRBJ1-1; D gene: .; V gene: TRBV11-2; clone size: .
CDR3 protein: CASSPLGLAGLHSYEQYF; CDR3 DNA: TGTGCCAGCAGCCCCCTGGGACTAGCGGGGCTCCACTCCTACGAGCAGTACTTC; J gene: TRBJ2-7; D gene: TRBD2; V gene: TRBV5-8; clone size: .
CDR3 protein: CASSPTISDSSYEQYF; CDR3 DNA: TGTGCCAGCTCACCGACGATTTCTGACAGCTCCTACGAGCAGTACTTC; J gene: TRBJ2-7; D gene: .; V gene: TRBV18; clone size: .
CDR3 protein: CASRDTKNSPLHF; CDR3 DNA: TGTGCCAGCAGGGACACCAAAAATTCACCCCTCCACTTT; J gene: TRBJ1-6; D gene: .; V gene: TRBV2; clone size: .
CDR3 protein: CASSYRDTYEQYF; CDR3 DNA: TGTGCCAGCAGTTACCGGGACACCTACGAGCAGTACTTC; J gene: TRBJ2-7; D gene: .; V gene: TRBV6-2/TRBV6-3; clone size: .
CDR3 protein: CASRRFPGQASYEQYF; CDR3 DNA: TGTGCCAGCAGAAGATTTCCGGGACAGGCTTCCTACGAGCAGTACTTC; J gene: TRBJ2-7; D gene: TRBD1; V gene: TRBV27; clone size: .
CDR3 protein: CASSEVRSGGAQYF; CDR3 DNA: TGTGCCAGCAGTGAAGTTAGGTCAGGGGGCGCGCAGTACTTC; J gene: TRBJ2-7; D gene: TRBD1; V gene: TRBV6-1; clone size: .
CDR3 protein: CASSDLATVYFSTDTQYF; CDR3 DNA: TGTGCCAGCAGTGACCTAGCGACCGTTTATTTTAGCACAGATACGCAGTATTTT; J gene: TRBJ2-3; D gene: .; V gene: TRBV6-1; clone size: .
CDR3 protein: CASSIGEGYGYTF; CDR3 DNA: TGTGCCAGTAGTATTGGGGAGGGCTATGGCTACACCTTC; J gene: TRBJ1-2; D gene: .; V gene: TRBV19; clone size: .
CDR3 protein: CASSQDSAIPGRMAFF; CDR3 DNA: TGTGCCAGCAGCCAAGATAGCGCTATTCCCGGGAGGATGGCTTTCTTT; J gene: TRBJ1-1; D gene: .; V gene: TRBV3-1/TRBV3-2; clone size: .
CDR3 protein: CASSYIGPGTSAGGGTQYF; CDR3 DNA: TGTGCCAGCAGCTACATAGGCCCCGGGACTAGCGCGGGGGGTGGGACCCAGTACTTC; J gene: TRBJ2-5; D gene: TRBD2; V gene: TRBV2; clone size: .
CDR3 protein: CASRDSSRLRGTQYF; CDR3 DNA: TGTGCCAGTCGAGACAGCTCAAGATTGAGAGGGACCCAGTACTTC; J gene: TRBJ2-5; D gene: .; V gene: TRBV19; clone size: .
CDR3 protein: CASSEREIPEQFF; CDR3 DNA: TGTGCCAGCAGTGAAAGGGAGATTCCTGAGCAGTTCTTC; J gene: TRBJ2-1; D gene: .; V gene: TRBV25-1; clone size: once
CDR3 protein: CSVEGQATDTQYF; CDR3 DNA: TGCAGCGTTGAAGGGCAGGCCACAGATACGCAGTATTTT; J gene: TRBJ2-3; D gene: .; V gene: TRBV29-1; clone size: .
CDR3 protein: CASSRPGGPGELFF; CDR3 DNA: TGTGCCAGCAGCCGACCCGGCGGCCCAGGGGAGCTGTTTTTT; J gene: TRBJ2-2; D gene: .; V gene: TRBV3-1/TRBV3-2; clone size: .
CDR3 protein: CASSLDGKATDTQYF; CDR3 DNA: TGTGCCAGCAGCTTAGATGGTAAAGCCACAGATACGCAGTATTTT; J gene: TRBJ2-3; D gene: .; V gene: TRBV11-2; clone size: .
CDR3 protein: CASSDRFVRDTQYF; CDR3 DNA: TGTGCCAGTAGTGACAGGTTTGTCAGGGATACGCAGTATTTT; J gene: TRBJ2-3; D gene: .; V gene: TRBV19; clone size: .
CDR3 protein: CASSQPAGTMQETQYF; CDR3 DNA: TGTGCCAGCAGCCAACCAGCGGGGACTATGCAAGAGACCCAGTACTTC; J gene: TRBJ2-5; D gene: TRBD2; V gene: TRBV3-1/TRBV3-2; clone size: .
CDR3 protein: CASSLGLEETQYF; CDR3 DNA: TGTGCCAGCAGCCTGGGACTAGAAGAGACCCAGTACTTC; J gene: TRBJ2-5; D gene: TRBD2; V gene: TRBV7-2; clone size: .
CDR3 protein: CASSFRNQALNEKLFF; CDR3 DNA: TGTGCCAGCAGCTTCCGCAACCAGGCCCTTAATGAAAAACTGTTTTTT; J gene: TRBJ1-4; D gene: .; V gene: TRBV5-6; clone size: .
CDR3 protein: CASRKLAGGHEQFF; CDR3 DNA: TGTGCCAGCAGAAAGCTAGCGGGGGGGCATGAGCAGTTCTTC; J gene: TRBJ2-1; D gene: TRBD2; V gene: TRBV27; clone size: .
CDR3 protein: CATSPDTDGNEQFF; CDR3 DNA: TGTGCCACCAGTCCCGACACTGACGGCAATGAGCAGTTCTTC; J gene: TRBJ2-1; D gene: .; V gene: TRBV24-1; clone size: .
CDR3 protein: CASSWEGGNQPQHF; CDR3 DNA: TGTGCCAGCAGCTGGGAGGGGGGAAATCAGCCCCAGCATTTT; J gene: TRBJ1-5; D gene: .; V gene: TRBV7-9; clone size: few
CDR3 protein: CASSYPGPGNTIYF; CDR3 DNA: TGTGCCAGCAGTTACCCAGGGCCAGGAAACACCATATATTTT; J gene: TRBJ1-3; D gene: .; V gene: TRBV6-5; clone size: .
CDR3 protein: CASSPFGTVYNEQFF; CDR3 DNA: TGTGCCAGCAGCCCATTTGGGACAGTCTACAATGAGCAGTTCTTC; J gene: TRBJ2-1; D gene: TRBD1; V gene: TRBV5-8; clone size: .
CDR3 protein: CASSLEGTANTEAFF; CDR3 DNA: TGCGCCAGCAGCTTGGAAGGGACAGCGAACACTGAAGCTTTCTTT; J gene: TRBJ1-1; D gene: TRBD1; V gene: TRBV5-1; clone size: .
CDR3 protein: CASSPAGGEQYF; CDR3 DNA: TGTGCCAGCAGCCCCGCCGGAGGCGAGCAGTACTTC; J gene: TRBJ2-7; D gene: .; V gene: TRBV9; clone size: .
CDR3 protein: CASSLSGVPDTQYF; CDR3 DNA: TGTGCCAGCAGCTTAAGCGGGGTCCCAGATACGCAGTATTTT; J gene: TRBJ2-3; D gene: TRBD2; V gene: TRBV7-9; clone size: .
CDR3 protein: CASSPARGGLYTGELFF; CDR3 DNA: TGTGCCAGCAGCCCCGCGCGGGGGGGCCTTTACACCGGGGAGCTGTTTTTT; J gene: TRBJ2-2; D gene: TRBD2; V gene: TRBV7-6; clone size: few
CDR3 protein: CASSSGQVGNEQFF; CDR3 DNA: TGCGCCAGCAGCTCGGGACAGGTGGGCAATGAGCAGTTCTTC; J gene: TRBJ2-1; D gene: TRBD1; V gene: TRBV5-1; clone size: .
CDR3 protein: CASSYGRGSEQYF; CDR3 DNA: TGTGCCAGCAGTTACGGCAGGGGTTCCGAGCAGTACTTC; J gene: TRBJ2-7; D gene: .; V gene: TRBV6-5; clone size: .
CDR3 protein: CASSLKANTEAFF; CDR3 DNA: TGTGCCAGCAGCTTAAAAGCGAACACTGAAGCTTTCTTT; J gene: TRBJ1-1; D gene: .; V gene: TRBV7-3; clone size: .